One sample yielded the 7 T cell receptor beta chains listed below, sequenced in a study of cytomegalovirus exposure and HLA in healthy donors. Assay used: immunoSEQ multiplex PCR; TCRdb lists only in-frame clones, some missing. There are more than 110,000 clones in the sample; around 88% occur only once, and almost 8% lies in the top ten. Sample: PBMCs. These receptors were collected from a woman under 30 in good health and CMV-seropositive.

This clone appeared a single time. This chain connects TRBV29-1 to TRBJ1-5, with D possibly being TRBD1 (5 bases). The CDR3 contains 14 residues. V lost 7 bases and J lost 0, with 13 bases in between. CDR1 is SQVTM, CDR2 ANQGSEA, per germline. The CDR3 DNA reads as TGCAGCGCCTCGGGGGGGGGTAGCAATCAGCCCCAGCATTTT. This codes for CSASGGGSNQPQHF. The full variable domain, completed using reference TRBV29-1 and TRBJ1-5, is SAVISQKPSRDICQRGTSLTIQCQVDSQVTMMFWYRQQPGQSLTLIATANQGSEATYESGFVIDKFPISRPNLTFSTLTVSNMSPEDSSIYLCSASGGGSNQPQHFGDGTRLSIL.

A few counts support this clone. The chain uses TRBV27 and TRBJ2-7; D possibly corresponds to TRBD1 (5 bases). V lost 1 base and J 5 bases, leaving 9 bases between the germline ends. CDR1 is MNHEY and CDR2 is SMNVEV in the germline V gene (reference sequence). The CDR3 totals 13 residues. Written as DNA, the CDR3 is TGTGCCAGCAGTTTATACTTAGGGGACGAGCAGTACTTC. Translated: CASSLYLGDEQYF.

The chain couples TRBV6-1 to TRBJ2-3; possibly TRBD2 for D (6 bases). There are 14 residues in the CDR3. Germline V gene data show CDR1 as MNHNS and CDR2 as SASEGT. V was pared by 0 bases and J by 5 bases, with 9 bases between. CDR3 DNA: TGTGCCAGCAGTGAAGCTATTAGCGGAGATACGCAGTATTTT. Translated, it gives CASSEAISGDTQYF.

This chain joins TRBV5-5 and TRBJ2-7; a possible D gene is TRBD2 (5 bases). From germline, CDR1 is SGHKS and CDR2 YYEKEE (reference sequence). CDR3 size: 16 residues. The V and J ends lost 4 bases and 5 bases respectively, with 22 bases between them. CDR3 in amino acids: CASSREFGVGQDEQYF. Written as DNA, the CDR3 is TGTGCCAGCAGCCGGGAATTTGGGGTTGGGCAAGACGAGCAGTACTTC.

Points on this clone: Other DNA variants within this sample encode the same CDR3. The CDR3 sequence: CASSLGTVSYEQYF. CDR3 DNA: TGCGCCAGCAGCTTGGGTACGGTCTCCTACGAGCAGTACTTC. This chain joins TRBV5-1 and TRBJ2-7, with D uncertain. CDR3 length equals 14 residues. From germline, CDR1 is SGHRS and CDR2 YFSETQ. V was shortened by 0 bases and J by 0 bases, with 7 bases between the two germline ends. Filled out from reference TRBV5-1 and TRBJ2-7, the complete variable domain reads KAGVTQTPRYLIKTRGQQVTLSCSPISGHRSVSWYQQTPGQGLQFLFEYFSETQRNKGNFPGRFSGRQFSNSRSEMNVSTLELGDSALYLCASSLGTVSYEQYFGPGTRLTVT.

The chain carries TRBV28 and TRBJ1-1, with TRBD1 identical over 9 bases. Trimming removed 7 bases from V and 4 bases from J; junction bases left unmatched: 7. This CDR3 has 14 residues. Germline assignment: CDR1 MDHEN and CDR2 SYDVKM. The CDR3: CASKTGTGLTEAFF. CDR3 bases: TGTGCCAGCAAGACCGGGACAGGGCTCACTGAAGCTTTCTTT.

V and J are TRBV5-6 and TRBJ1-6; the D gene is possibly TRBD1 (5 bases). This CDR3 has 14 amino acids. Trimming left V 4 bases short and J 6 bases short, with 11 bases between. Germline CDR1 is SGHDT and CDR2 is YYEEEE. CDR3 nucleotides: TGTGCCAGCAGCCCCCGGGGGTTTAATTCACCCCTCCACTTT. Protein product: CASSPRGFNSPLHF.